The rows below give T cell receptor beta chains drawn from one sample of a study of blood T cell repertoires in COVID-19. Measured with immunoSEQ multiplex PCR; TCRdb has only the in-frame clones, and not every one. The profile covers roughly 80,000 clones, with 75% to 90% appearing a single time and about 5.8% taken by the ten largest. The source material was peripheral blood. Every receptor here comes from a man aged 60 to 69 with active or convalescent COVID-19. CDR3s include the opening cysteine and the closing phenylalanine or tryptophan. D genes are given only for firm matches. Size tells how often a clone was seen (once, few, many) or the class of an expanded clone, and some rows leave it out.

d_call j_call clone_size v_call cdr3_nt cdr3_aa
TRBD1 TRBJ2-3 . TRBV24-1 TGTGCCACCAGTAAGGGGGCACTTAGGGGAACAGATACGCAGTATTTT CATSKGALRGTDTQYF
. TRBJ1-3 . TRBV6-6 TGTGCCAGCAGTTCGCCTGGACAGTCTTCAGGAAACACCATATATTTT CASSSPGQSSGNTIYF
. TRBJ1-5 . TRBV2 TGTGCCAGCAGGCGAGATAGCAATCAGCCCCAGCATTTT CASRRDSNQPQHF
. TRBJ2-2 . TRBV20-1 TGCAGTGCTAGTGCGCCCAGGGGTGTACTTAACACCGGGGAGCTGTTTTTT CSASAPRGVLNTGELFF
. TRBJ1-6 . TRBV27 TGTGCCAGCAGTCCCCGAGGGTTTAAAAATTCACCCCTCCACTTT CASSPRGFKNSPLHF
TRBD1 TRBJ1-2 . TRBV7-2 TGTGCCAGCAGCTTAAATTCGGCAGGGGGTAGCTATGGCTACACCTTC CASSLNSAGGSYGYTF
. TRBJ2-1 . TRBV12-3/TRBV12-4 TGTGCCAGCAGTTTCACACAGGGTAATGAGCAGTTCTTC CASSFTQGNEQFF
. TRBJ1-1 . TRBV11-2 TGTGCCAGCAGCCTAGGACAGAGCACTGAAGCTTTCTTT CASSLGQSTEAFF
TRBD1 TRBJ1-4 . TRBV7-2 TGTGCCAGCAGCTTAGGTCTAGGACAGGGCAGAGAAAAACTGTTTTTT CASSLGLGQGREKLFF
. TRBJ2-2 . TRBV9 TGTGCCAGCAGCGTCTCCAGGGTCACCGGGGAGCTGTTTTTT CASSVSRVTGELFF
. TRBJ1-1 . TRBV6-5 TGTGCCACCCGCATGAGGATGAACACTGAAGCTTTCTTT CATRMRMNTEAFF
. TRBJ2-7 . TRBV7-8 TGTGCCAGCAGCTCAAAGAGGGGGACGAGGTCCTACGAGCAGTACTTC CASSSKRGTRSYEQYF
. TRBJ2-3 . TRBV15 TGTGCCACCAGCCAATTTACGACTGCTCCCCCCACAGATACGCAGTATTTT CATSQFTTAPPTDTQYF
TRBD1 TRBJ1-2 few TRBV4-2 TGTGCCAGCAGCCAGAGGGACAGGGGGAACTATGGCTACACCTTC CASSQRDRGNYGYTF
. TRBJ2-7 . TRBV20-1 TGCAGTGCTCAGAACTCCTACGAGCAGTACTTC CSAQNSYEQYF
. TRBJ1-4 . TRBV2 TGTGCCAGCGGGGCCGCACGCAATGAAAAACTGTTTTTT CASGAARNEKLFF
TRBD1 TRBJ1-6 . TRBV10-3 TGTGCCATCAACCCGACAGGGAATAATTCACCCCTCCACTTT CAINPTGNNSPLHF